Below are 19 T cell receptor beta chains sequenced from a single sample in a study of blood T cell repertoires in COVID-19. Data came from immunoSEQ multiplex PCR; TCRdb stores just in-frame clones and leaves some out. Of 300,000 or so clones in the sample, approximately 89% were seen once. Sequencing was performed on peripheral blood. Receptors were obtained from a woman in her thirties with COVID-19, enrolled during active disease.

In DNA form, the CDR3 reads TGTGCCAGCAGCGCCGGACAGGGTATCAACGAGCAGTACTTC. Residues: CASSAGQGINEQYF. The V and J genes are TRBV9 and TRBJ2-7; 8 nucleotides align to TRBD1. Germline V gene sequence: CDR1 SGDLS, CDR2 YYNGEE. Trimming at V came to 3 bases and at J to 5 bases, leaving 7 bases not matched to a gene. This CDR3 region has 14 residues.

The chain is built from TRBV5-1 and TRBJ2-3; D may be TRBD1 (5 bases). This CDR3 is 13 amino acids long. CDR1 and CDR2 from the germline V gene are SGHRS and YFSETQ. The V end was cut by 3 bases, the J end by 7 bases, with 12 bases between. The CDR3 is CASSYPGKYTQYF. The CDR3 DNA reads as TGCGCCAGCAGCTATCCAGGGAAATATACGCAGTATTTT.

CDR3 DNA sequence: TGTGCCAGCAGCCAAGTCCCCCGACTGAGCTCCTACAATGAGCAGTTCTTC. It translates to CASSQVPRLSSYNEQFF. This sequence joins TRBV3-1 (or the pseudogene TRBV3-2) and TRBJ2-1; D not certain. Trimming removed 1 base at V and 0 bases at J, with 13 bases between. The V gene's germline CDR1 is LGHDT and CDR2 YNNKEL (reference sequence). The CDR3 is made up of 17 amino acids.

The chain is built from TRBV10-3 and TRBJ2-5; 7 bases are a match to TRBD2. The ends lost 2 bases at V and 4 bases at J; junction bases unmatched: 4. CDR1 and CDR2 from the germline V gene are ENHRY and SYGVKD. The CDR3 totals 14 residues. CDR3 sequence (DNA): TGTGCCATCAGTGAGCCGGGAGGAGTAGAGACCCAGTACTTC. Its translation is CAISEPGGVETQYF.

V gene TRBV5-6 combines with J gene TRBJ1-4, with 7 bases fitting TRBD1. The CDR3 covers 15 residues. Germline CDR1 is SGHDT and CDR2 is YYEEEE. After removal of 4 bases from V and 5 bases from J, the junction contained 8 bases not matched to a gene. The CDR3 loop reads CASSPTGQPNEKLFF. For the CDR3, the DNA is TGTGCCAGCAGCCCTACGGGACAGCCGAATGAAAAACTGTTTTTT. The complete variable domain, with remaining parts taken from reference TRBV5-6 and TRBJ1-4, reads DAGVTQSPTHLIKTRGQQVTLRCSPKSGHDTVSWYQQALGQGPQFIFQYYEEEERQRGNFPDRFSGHQFPNYSSELNVNALLLGDSALYLCASSPTGQPNEKLFFGSGTQLSVL.

The chain employs TRBV7-2 and TRBJ2-1; TRBD2 might be the D (6 bases). The V end lost 5 bases, the J end lost 2 bases, and 13 bases lay between the germline ends. Per the germline V gene, CDR1 is SGHTA and CDR2 is FQGNSA. The CDR3 extends over 15 amino acids. CDR3 protein: CASSRTSGPYNEQFF. CDR3 DNA: TGTGCCAGCAGCCGGACCAGCGGGCCCTACAATGAGCAGTTCTTC.

V usage is TRBV9 and J usage is TRBJ1-5; weak D call: TRBD1 (5 bases). Germline lookup yields CDR1 SGDLS and CDR2 YYNGEE. This CDR3 spans 15 amino acids. Trimming took off 4 bases at V and 2 bases at J, with 13 bases between the two ends. CDR3 nucleotide sequence: TGTGCCAGCAGCCTCGGCGGGACGGGCAATCAGCCCCAGCATTTT. Protein sequence: CASSLGGTGNQPQHF.

The chain recombines TRBV28 with TRBJ1-3; D remains ambiguous. Germline loops: CDR1 MDHEN, CDR2 SYDVKM. Trimming took 9 bases from V and 0 from J, leaving 6 bases between them. There are 12 residues in the CDR3. CDR3 sequence reads: CARGSSGNTIYF. The CDR3 nucleotides read TGTGCCAGAGGGAGCTCTGGAAACACCATATATTTT.

The chain combines TRBV2 with TRBJ1-6; D ambiguous. CDR1 and CDR2 (germline): SNHLY, FYNNEI. The CDR3 has 13 amino acids. Between the trimmed V and J ends, which lost 0 bases and 7 bases, there was a span of 4 bases. CDR3 region: CASSEAGNSPLHF. In nucleotides, the CDR3 is TGTGCCAGCAGTGAAGCCGGGAATTCACCCCTCCACTTT.

This rearrangement joins TRBV27 to TRBJ1-4, with 9 bases lining up with TRBD1. CDR1 is MNHEY and CDR2 is SMNVEV in the germline V gene (reference sequence). V trimming: 1 base; J trimming: 8 bases; junction bases outside the gene matches: 8. The CDR3 has 16 residues. CDR3 amino acids: CASSLLPGQGQEKLFF. CDR3 in DNA: TGTGCCAGCAGTTTATTACCGGGACAGGGTCAAGAAAAACTGTTTTTT.

J is TRBJ2-1 and V is TRBV7-3; tentatively, D is TRBD1 (6 bases). Germline V lookup: CDR1 SGHTA, CDR2 FQGTGA. CDR3 size: 15 residues. Trimming left V 0 bases short and J 7 bases short, with 13 bases between. The CDR3 DNA is TGTGCCAGCAGCTTAACCCTAACAGGGCTGAATGAGCAGTTCTTC. It is translated as CASSLTLTGLNEQFF.

This clone was counted once. The chain links TRBV7-9 to TRBJ2-5, with TRBD2 matching over 8 bases. Trimming at V came to 2 bases and at J to 5 bases, leaving 19 bases not matched to a gene. The germline gives CDR1 SEHNR, CDR2 FQNEAQ (reference sequence). CDR3 length: 19 residues. The CDR3 loop is CASSLSLTPYAGGTETQYF. The CDR3 DNA sequence: TGTGCCAGCAGCTTAAGTTTGACGCCCTACGCGGGAGGAACCGAGACCCAGTACTTC.

The V gene is TRBV7-3, the J gene TRBJ1-2; D possibly corresponds to TRBD1 (6 bases). This CDR3 has 14 amino acids. V was shortened by 3 bases and J by 2 bases, with 10 bases between the two germline ends. Germline V gene sequence: CDR1 SGHTA, CDR2 FQGTGA. This CDR3 reads CASSLDSTNYGYTF. CDR3 nucleotides: TGTGCCAGCAGCTTGGACAGTACGAACTATGGCTACACCTTC.

The chain combines TRBV7-2 with TRBJ1-3, with a tentative D call TRBD1 (6 bases). Trimming shortened V by 3 bases and J by 4 bases, and 13 bases separated the two germline ends. The CDR3 runs 15 residues. In germline, CDR1 is SGHTA, CDR2 FQGNSA. This chain's CDR3 is CASSLLGGYGNTIYF. The CDR3 nucleotides read TGTGCCAGCAGCTTGCTAGGGGGTTACGGAAACACCATATATTTT.

The table lists this clone with a count of one. The rearrangement joins TRBV6-1 to TRBJ2-3, with TRBD2 identical over 8 bases. The CDR3 length is 14 residues. The germline V gene encodes CDR1 MNHNS and CDR2 SASEGT. V shed 6 bases and J 2 bases; nucleotides not matched to a gene: 4. CDR3 bases: TGTGCCAGCAGACTAGCGGATTTCACAGATACGCAGTATTTT. It yields the protein CASRLADFTDTQYF.

The V call is TRBV5-1, the J call TRBJ1-1; the match to TRBD1 covers 7 bases. The V gene end was trimmed by 3 bases and the J gene end by 7 bases; junction bases not matched to a gene: 6. This CDR3 has 13 amino acids. Per the germline V gene, CDR1 is SGHRS and CDR2 is YFSETQ. CDR3 bases: TGCGCCAGCAGCTGGAGACAGGGTCATGAAGCTTTCTTT. It yields the protein CASSWRQGHEAFF.

The chain recombines TRBV5-4 with TRBJ2-7, with D possibly being TRBD1 (5 bases). The CDR3 is 15 residues long. Germline V CDR1 and CDR2: SGHNT, YYREEE (reference sequence). The V gene lost 0 bases and the J gene lost 2 bases, with 12 bases spanning the gap. The CDR3 reads CASSLEGAQAYEQYF. As DNA, the CDR3 is TGTGCCAGCAGCTTGGAAGGGGCTCAGGCCTACGAGCAGTACTTC.

The chain uses TRBV9 and TRBJ2-3; possible D gene TRBD2, 5 bases. This CDR3 spans 15 amino acids. V was shortened by 2 bases and J by 0 bases, with 10 bases between the two germline ends. Germline values: CDR1 SGDLS, CDR2 YYNGEE. CDR3 region: CASSVRTGSTDTQYF. Here the CDR3 DNA reads TGTGCCAGCAGCGTTAGGACGGGGAGCACAGATACGCAGTATTTT.

The V call is TRBV7-2, the J call TRBJ2-7; D is perhaps TRBD1 (5 bases). Deletions cut 1 base from V and 3 bases from J, with 10 bases between. The CDR3 is 14 residues long. Germline values: CDR1 SGHTA, CDR2 FQGNSA. The CDR3 nucleotides are TGTGCCAGCAGCTTAGGGTCGCAGGGCTACGAGCAGTACTTC. Translating gives CASSLGSQGYEQYF.